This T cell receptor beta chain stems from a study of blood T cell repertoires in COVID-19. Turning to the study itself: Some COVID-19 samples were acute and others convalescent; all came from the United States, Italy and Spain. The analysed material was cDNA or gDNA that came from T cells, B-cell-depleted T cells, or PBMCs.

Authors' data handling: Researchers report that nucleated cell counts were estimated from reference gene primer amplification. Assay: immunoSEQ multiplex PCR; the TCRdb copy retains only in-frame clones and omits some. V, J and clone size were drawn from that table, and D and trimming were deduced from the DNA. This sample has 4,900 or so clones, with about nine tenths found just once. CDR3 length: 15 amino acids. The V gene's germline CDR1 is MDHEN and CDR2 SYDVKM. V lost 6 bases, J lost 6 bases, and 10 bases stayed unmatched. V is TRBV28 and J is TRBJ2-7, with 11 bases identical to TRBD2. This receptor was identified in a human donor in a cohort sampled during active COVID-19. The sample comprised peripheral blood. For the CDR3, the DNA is TGTGCCAGCAGGACTAGCGGGAAGGGCGGACTCGAGCAGTACTTC. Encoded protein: CASRTSGKGGLEQYF.